Included here is one TCR beta chain sequence, with context. Its specificity is not known. Between the trimmed V and J ends, which lost 4 bases and 5 bases, there was a span of 15 bases. Germline CDR1 SGHNT, CDR2 YYREEE (reference sequence). The CDR3 totals 14 residues. This record belongs to a study of PD-1 blockade in classical Hodgkin lymphoma. General observations from the study: Newly diagnosed patients reportedly had lower baseline TCR diversity than healthy donors.

Method: immunoSEQ multiplex PCR; TCRdb's copy keeps in-frame clones and lacks some. The data show approximately 23,000 clones, 85% to 95% seen once. The time point: newly diagnosed, previously untreated cHL patient sample. Purification of CD4+ T cells from thawed PBMCs was achieved by magnetic negative selection. The origin of this receptor is a human donor with classical Hodgkin lymphoma. The V gene is TRBV5-4, the J gene TRBJ1-2; D is uncertain. The sequenced material came from CD4+ T cells from blood. The CDR3 DNA is TGTGCCAGCAGCCCCCGGCGTTCAGAATATGGCTACACCTTC. Residues: CASSPRRSEYGYTF.